This TCR beta chain was captured in a study of identical twins. The study, taken as a whole, reports: Surplus twin overlap in beta out-of-frame sequences was less pronounced.

To note about this clonotype: The antigen remains undetermined.

Only healthy Caucasians were enrolled as donors. Each CDR3 protein gets one entry after TCRdb re-called the 5' RACE reads with MiXCR. The repertoire includes under 900,000 distinct CDR3 sequences, around a sixth of them detected once, and around 14% sits in the top ten. The sample was also linked to a second study, of T cells expressing NK-cell markers. This second report adds: Seven sequenced donors out of eight were HCMV-seropositive, one seronegative. An anti-gamma-delta TCR antibody confined sorting to alpha-beta TCR T cells across several of the experiments.

The sequence was collected from a woman aged 18 to 35 in good health. The sequenced sample was PBMCs.

CDR3 loop: CASSQVGIAKNIQYF. CDR3 nucleotide sequence: TGCGCCAGCAGCCAAGTGGGTATAGCCAAAAACATTCAGTACTTC. V usage is TRBV4-1 and J usage is TRBJ2-4; no clear D. Germline V CDR1 and CDR2: MGHRA, YSYEKL. The CDR3 consists of 15 residues. V lost 1 base, J lost 0 bases, and 7 bases lay in between.